These 31 T cell receptor beta chains came from one sample sequenced in a study of shared clonotypes between healthy human individuals (TCRdb year 2020). Preparation of the library involved the immunoSEQ multiplex PCR assay. In its TCRdb copy, this immuneACCESS table keeps in-frame sequences only and misses some clones. Where compared with another copy, unresolved V genes explain less than half of these, and the others have no known cause. Across this sample there are under 1,900,000 clones, with less than 99% seen only once. In total, the top ten clones hold approximately 0.4% of the sample. The sample consisted of naive CD4+ T cells sorted from blood. The sample's cell subset or site, from its label and the paper: CD45RA+ positively selected. The receptors stem from a man aged 25-45 years in good health.

The rearrangement links TRBV7-2 to TRBJ1-2, with TRBD1 as a possible D gene (5 bases). Germline CDR1 and CDR2: SGHTA and FQGNSA. The V and J ends lost 6 bases and 4 bases respectively, with 12 bases between them. The CDR3 covers 13 residues. The CDR3 loop is CASRLDTFYGYTF. The CDR3 DNA reads TGTGCCAGCAGGTTGGACACCTTCTATGGCTACACCTTC.

CDR3 protein: CASSLPHGRGGTGELFF. CDR3 sequence (DNA): TGTGCCAGCAGTTTACCCCACGGGAGGGGTGGCACCGGGGAGCTGTTTTTT. The gene calls are TRBV27 and TRBJ2-2; TRBD2 agrees at 8 bases. Germline V lookup: CDR1 MNHEY, CDR2 SMNVEV (reference sequence). V shed 2 bases and J 4 bases; nucleotides not matched to a gene: 9. The CDR3 has 17 amino acids.

The CDR3 reads CASSFGTSDFELFF. CDR3 in DNA: TGCGCCAGCAGCTTCGGGACCAGCGACTTTGAGCTGTTTTTT. This sequence joins TRBV5-1 and TRBJ2-2, with D perhaps assigned TRBD1 or TRBD2 (5 bases each). V lost 2 bases, J lost 11 bases, and 16 bases lay in between. The CDR3 is made up of 14 amino acids. From germline, CDR1 is SGHRS and CDR2 YFSETQ.

The chain employs TRBV5-8 and TRBJ2-7; no clear D gene. Germline CDR1 is SGHTS and CDR2 is YDEGEE. The V and J ends lost 3 bases and 2 bases respectively, with 18 bases between them. The CDR3 runs to 16 residues. The CDR3 region is CASSSFAGAVPYEQYF. The CDR3 DNA sequence: TGTGCCAGCAGCTCCTTTGCCGGAGCAGTTCCCTACGAGCAGTACTTC. The complete variable domain, with remaining parts taken from reference TRBV5-8 and TRBJ2-7, reads EAGVTQSPTHLIKTRGQQATLRCSPISGHTSVYWYQQALGLGLQFLLWYDEGEERNRGNFPPRFSGRQFPNYSSELNVNALELEDSALYLCASSSFAGAVPYEQYFGPGTRLTVT.

As for this clone: Different DNA sequences within this sample yield the same CDR3. This chain joins TRBV9 and TRBJ1-5; D remains unclear. The CDR3 runs to 14 residues. The V and J ends lost 0 bases and 2 bases respectively, with 6 bases between them. Looked up from germline, CDR1 is SGDLS and CDR2 is YYNGEE. The CDR3 nucleotides read TGTGCCAGCAGCGTAGGGCAGGGCAATCAGCCCCAGCATTTT. Protein: CASSVGQGNQPQHF.

V usage is TRBV6-1 and J usage is TRBJ1-4; D uncertain. Trimming took off 2 bases at V and 4 bases at J, with 17 bases between the two ends. Germline V gives CDR1 MNHNS, CDR2 SASEGT. The CDR3 length is 17 residues. The CDR3 loop is CASSELLRARSNEKLFF. The CDR3 nucleotides read TGTGCCAGCAGTGAATTATTGCGGGCCCGGAGTAATGAAAAACTGTTTTTT.

V and J are TRBV30 and TRBJ2-7; 7 nucleotides align to TRBD1. Germline CDR1 reads GTSNPN; CDR2 reads SVGIG (reference sequence). The V segment lost 1 base and the J segment 6 bases; nucleotides outside the gene matches: 12. CDR3 length: 15 residues. The CDR3 loop reads CAWSALAGGFGEQYF. The CDR3 region has the DNA TGTGCCTGGAGTGCATTGGCAGGGGGTTTTGGCGAGCAGTACTTC.

Regarding this clone: Other nucleotide sequences from this sample produce the same CDR3. The V gene is TRBV9, the J gene TRBJ2-5; weak D call: TRBD2 (5 bases). The V end was cut by 0 bases, the J end by 2 bases, with 5 bases between. This CDR3 has 13 residues. CDR1 SGDLS and CDR2 YYNGEE come from the germline V gene. The CDR3 DNA sequence: TGTGCCAGCAGCGTAGGCGGGCAAGAGACCCAGTACTTC. Encoded protein: CASSVGGQETQYF.

The gene calls are TRBV5-6 and TRBJ1-2; perhaps TRBD1 as D (6 bases). CDR3 length equals 13 residues. Germline V CDR1 and CDR2: SGHDT, YYEEEE. With 0 bases removed from V and 8 bases from J, the gap between germline ends came to 11 bases. For the CDR3, the DNA is TGTGCCAGCAGCTTGGTAGGGACATCGGGCTACACCTTC. Its translation: CASSLVGTSGYTF.

This chain links TRBV4-1 with TRBJ2-5; no reliable D call. This CDR3 is built from 14 residues. The ends were cut back, 3 bases at V and 6 bases at J, with 14 bases in the middle. Germline values: CDR1 MGHRA, CDR2 YSYEKL. The CDR3 here is CASSQGYLGKTQYF. The CDR3 DNA reads TGCGCCAGCAGCCAGGGGTATCTGGGGAAGACCCAGTACTTC.

The rearrangement uses TRBV7-8 and TRBJ1-5; D perhaps matches TRBD1 (5 bases). Germline V CDR1 and CDR2: SGHVS, FQNEAQ. The V end lost 0 bases, the J end lost 0 bases, and 12 bases lay between the germline ends. CDR3 size: 17 residues. CDR3 protein: CASSLAPGLYSNQPQHF. The DNA for the CDR3 is TGTGCCAGCAGCTTAGCGCCAGGGCTTTATAGCAATCAGCCCCAGCATTTT.

The chain combines TRBV2 with TRBJ2-7; a possible D gene is TRBD2 (6 bases). CDR3 length: 12 residues. V dropped 7 bases and J dropped 1 base, with 8 bases sitting between them. The germline CDR1 and CDR2 sequences are SNHLY and FYNNEI. As DNA, the CDR3 is TGTGCCAGCATGGAGGGGTCCTACGAGCAGTACTTC. It translates to CASMEGSYEQYF.

J is TRBJ2-2 and V is TRBV7-2; D not certain. Trimming left V 2 bases short and J 4 bases short, with 2 bases between. This CDR3 has 12 residues. Germline CDR1 and CDR2: SGHTA and FQGNSA. The CDR3 nucleotides read TGTGCCAGCAGCTTATTCACCGGGGAGCTGTTTTTT. Its translation: CASSLFTGELFF.

A remark on this clone: Other DNA sequences in this sample translate to the same CDR3. The V and J genes are TRBV10-3 and TRBJ2-1; D gene ambiguous. CDR3 size: 13 residues. With 2 bases removed from V and 1 base from J, the gap between germline ends came to 3 bases. Germline loops: CDR1 ENHRY, CDR2 SYGVKD. The DNA for the CDR3 is TGTGCCATCAGTGAGGATTCCTACAATGAGCAGTTCTTC. Translating it yields CAISEDSYNEQFF.

The CDR3 sequence is CASSQTGHEQYF. Here the CDR3 DNA reads TGTGCCAGCAGTCAAACTGGTCACGAGCAGTACTTC. The chain carries TRBV2 and TRBJ2-7; no clear D. Germline V CDR1 and CDR2: SNHLY, FYNNEI. CDR3 length: 12 residues. Deletions cut 5 bases from V and 5 bases from J, with 10 bases between.

The chain has TRBV29-1 and TRBJ2-2, with 11 nucleotides matching TRBD2. The CDR3 consists of 15 residues. J was trimmed by 2 bases and V by 4 bases; bases with no gene match: 3. Germline V lookup: CDR1 SQVTM, CDR2 ANQGSEA. The CDR3 sequence: CSVGLAGLNTGELFF. The CDR3 DNA is TGCAGCGTTGGACTAGCGGGGTTAAACACCGGGGAGCTGTTTTTT.

V usage is TRBV10-3 and J usage is TRBJ2-3; a weak D match, TRBD2 (6 bases). V lost 6 bases and J lost 0, with 13 bases in between. CDR1 and CDR2 from the germline V gene are ENHRY and SYGVKD. The CDR3 totals 15 residues. The CDR3: CAIRESGPSTDTQYF. The CDR3 DNA is TGTGCCATCAGGGAGAGCGGGCCTAGCACAGATACGCAGTATTTT.

The table lists this clone with a count of one. The V and J genes are TRBV5-1 and TRBJ2-5; D gene unclear. Per the germline V gene, CDR1 is SGHRS and CDR2 is YFSETQ. The CDR3 is made up of 14 amino acids. V lost 4 bases to trimming and J lost 2 bases, with 12 bases between them. CDR3 region: CASSPVTRQETQYF. The CDR3 bases are TGCGCCAGCAGCCCTGTGACAAGACAAGAGACCCAGTACTTC.

The chain links TRBV11-2 to TRBJ2-1, with TRBD2 matching over 8 bases. Trimming took 5 bases from V and 6 from J; bases not matched to a gene: 12. This CDR3 is built from 16 residues. CDR1 SGHAT and CDR2 FQNNGV come from the germline V gene. The CDR3 coding sequence is TGTGCCAGCAGCCCTAACCCCGGGACTAGTTCCAATGAGCAGTTCTTC. It encodes CASSPNPGTSSNEQFF.

The chain links TRBV28 to TRBJ2-1; D remains ambiguous. The length of the CDR3 is 17 residues. The germline gives CDR1 MDHEN, CDR2 SYDVKM. Trimming took 4 bases from V and 8 from J, leaving 24 bases between them. The CDR3 nucleotides read TGTGCCAGCAGTTCTATAACAAAAGATGGGATTAGGGATGAGCAGTTCTTC. This sequence encodes CASSSITKDGIRDEQFF.

The genes are TRBV9 and TRBJ2-6; D may be TRBD2 (5 bases). Germline loops: CDR1 SGDLS, CDR2 YYNGEE. With 3 bases removed from V and 1 base from J, the gap between germline ends came to 11 bases. CDR3 length: 16 residues. The chain's CDR3 is CASSGGQKSGANVLTF. CDR3 sequence (DNA): TGTGCCAGCAGCGGAGGGCAGAAGTCTGGGGCCAACGTCCTGACTTTC.

The chain recombines TRBV18 with TRBJ1-2, with D unclear. Germline CDR1 KGHSH, CDR2 LQKENI. Between the trimmed V and J ends, which lost 2 bases and 4 bases, there was a span of 8 bases. There are 13 residues in the CDR3. The CDR3 sequence is CASSPEPPYGYTF. DNA for the CDR3: TGTGCCAGCTCACCAGAACCCCCCTATGGCTACACCTTC.

The gene calls are TRBV7-8 and TRBJ2-3; D might be TRBD2 (6 bases). The CDR3 is made up of 18 amino acids. The ends were cut back, 2 bases at V and 6 bases at J, with 24 bases in the middle. CDR1 is SGHVS and CDR2 is FQNEAQ in the germline V gene. The CDR3 protein is CASSLWVSRLVLSDTQYF. The CDR3 DNA is TGTGCCAGCAGCTTATGGGTTTCGAGACTAGTCCTGTCGGATACGCAGTATTTT.

The chain combines TRBV30 with TRBJ2-1, with 9 bases aligning to TRBD2. V trimming: 0 bases; J trimming: 9 bases; junction bases outside the gene matches: 12. Germline V lookup: CDR1 GTSNPN, CDR2 SVGIG (reference sequence). This CDR3 is 16 amino acids long. Written as DNA, the CDR3 is TGTGCCTGGAGTGTCTCCGGGACTAGCCCTTATGGTGAGCAGTTCTTC. It yields the protein CAWSVSGTSPYGEQFF.

The chain links TRBV9 to TRBJ1-2; TRBD1 might be the D (6 bases). Trimming stripped 0 bases from V and 5 bases from J, with 23 bases between. Germline assignment: CDR1 SGDLS and CDR2 YYNGEE. The CDR3 has 18 amino acids. The CDR3 loop is CASSVELGQGQNKYGYTF. For the CDR3, the DNA is TGTGCCAGCAGCGTAGAGTTAGGGCAGGGGCAAAACAAATATGGCTACACCTTC.

The J gene is TRBJ2-1, the V gene TRBV15; 12 nucleotides match TRBD2. The ends lost 0 bases at V and 4 bases at J; junction bases unmatched: 7. The CDR3 has 18 amino acids. Germline V CDR1 and CDR2: LNHNV, YYDKDF (reference sequence). The CDR3 sequence: CATSRDWTSGNSYNEQFF. As DNA, the CDR3 is TGTGCCACCAGCAGAGATTGGACTAGCGGGAACTCTTACAATGAGCAGTTCTTC. The entire variable domain, with the rest obtained from reference TRBV15 and TRBJ2-1, is as follows: DAMVIQNPRYQVTQFGKPVTLSCSQTLNHNVMYWYQQKSSQAPKLLFHYYDKDFNNEADTPDNFQSRRPNTSFCFLDIRSPGLGDTAMYLCATSRDWTSGNSYNEQFFGPGTRLTVL.

The chain carries TRBV4-2 and TRBJ2-5, with D tentatively TRBD1 (5 bases). The CDR3 contains 15 residues. Trimming removed 0 bases from V and 6 bases from J, with 14 bases in between. The V gene's germline CDR1 is LGHNA and CDR2 YNFKEQ. The CDR3 sequence is CASSQEGSGLKTQYF. The CDR3 nucleotides are TGTGCCAGCAGCCAAGAGGGGTCAGGGTTAAAGACCCAGTACTTC.

The genes are TRBV11-2 and TRBJ2-5; D uncertain. Germline values: CDR1 SGHAT, CDR2 FQNNGV. This CDR3 contains 14 residues. V dropped 5 bases and J dropped 5 bases, with 15 bases sitting between them. The CDR3 spells CASSPRAARETQYF. In DNA form, the CDR3 reads TGTGCCAGCAGCCCCCGCGCAGCTAGGGAGACCCAGTACTTC. The full variable domain, with the rest looked up from reference TRBV11-2 and TRBJ2-5, is EAGVAQSPRYKIIEKRQSVAFWCNPISGHATLYWYQQILGQGPKLLIQFQNNGVVDDSQLPKDRFSAERLKGVDSTLKIQPAKLEDSAVYLCASSPRAARETQYFGPGTRLLVL.

The count of this clone is one. The chain has TRBV4-2 and TRBJ2-7, with 7 bases identical to TRBD1. The CDR3 consists of 13 residues. Germline V gives CDR1 LGHNA, CDR2 YNFKEQ. Trimming cost V 3 bases and J 2 bases; bases outside gene matches: 1. The CDR3 region has the DNA TGTGCCAGCAGCCAGACAGGGACCTACGAGCAGTACTTC. This codes for CASSQTGTYEQYF.

This clone was seen only once. The chain links TRBV6-6 to TRBJ2-7, with D tentatively TRBD1 (5 bases). CDR3 size: 14 residues. Trimming removed 6 bases from V and 3 bases from J, with 15 bases in between. Germline CDR1 is MNHNY and CDR2 is SVGAGI (reference sequence). Here the CDR3 reads CASSLNTGGYEQYF. The DNA of the CDR3 is TGTGCCAGCAGCCTAAATACAGGCGGCTACGAGCAGTACTTC.

The chain couples TRBV19 to TRBJ1-5; maybe TRBD1 (5 bases). Between the trimmed V and J ends, which lost 3 bases and 7 bases, there was a span of 7 bases. The CDR3 totals 12 residues. CDR1 LNHDA and CDR2 SQIVND come from the germline V gene (reference sequence). The CDR3 is CASSIREQPQHF. CDR3 DNA: TGTGCCAGTAGTATCAGGGAACAGCCCCAGCATTTT.